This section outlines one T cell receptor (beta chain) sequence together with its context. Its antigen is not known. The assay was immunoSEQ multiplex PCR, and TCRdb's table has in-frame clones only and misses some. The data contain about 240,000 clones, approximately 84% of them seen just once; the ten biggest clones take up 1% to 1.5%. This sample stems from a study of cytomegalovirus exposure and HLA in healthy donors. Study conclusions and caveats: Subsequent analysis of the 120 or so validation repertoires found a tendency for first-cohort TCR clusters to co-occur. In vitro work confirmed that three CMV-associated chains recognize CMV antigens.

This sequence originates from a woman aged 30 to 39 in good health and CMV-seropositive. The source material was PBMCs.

Written as DNA, the CDR3 is TGTGCCAGCAGCCCCGAAGGGACAGACGATTTTGAAGCTTTCTTT. Protein product: CASSPEGTDDFEAFF. V gene TRBV11-3 combines with J gene TRBJ1-1; 7 nucleotides agree with TRBD1. The junction had 13 bases not matched to a gene; V was cut back by 5 bases and J by 7 bases. The germline V gene encodes CDR1 SGHNT and CDR2 YENEEA. This CDR3 comprises 15 residues.